The 25 T cell receptor beta chains listed next were all sequenced from one sample in a study of blood T cell repertoires in COVID-19. Assay: immunoSEQ multiplex PCR; the TCRdb copy retains only in-frame clones and omits some. Found here are more than 65,000 clones, approximately 90% of them singletons; the top ten hold around 9%. Specimen: peripheral blood. These receptor sequences come from a human donor in a cohort sampled during active COVID-19.

The chain uses TRBV1 and TRBJ1-4; the table's TRBD1 call for D was not verified on the DNA. TRBV1 has pseudogene status. CDR3 length equals 19 residues. CDR3 DNA: TGCACCAGCAGCCAGGGGCAAGGACAGAGTAAAAGGGGAAGGGAAAAACTGTTTTTT. This gives the protein CTSSQGQGQSKRGREKLFF.

On this clone itself: This specimen includes other DNA sequences encoding the same CDR3. V gene TRBV18 combines with J gene TRBJ2-7; D perhaps matches TRBD2 (5 bases). Trimming stripped 6 bases from V and 0 bases from J, with 9 bases between. The CDR3 consists of 13 residues. Germline CDR1 and CDR2: KGHSH and LQKENI. CDR3 sequence (DNA): TGTGCCAGCTCTCCCCGGGGCTCCTACGAGCAGTACTTC. Its protein is CASSPRGSYEQYF.

This chain joins TRBV10-3 and TRBJ1-2; the match to TRBD1 covers 7 bases. The CDR3 is made up of 11 amino acids. The ends lost 5 bases at V and 8 bases at J; junction bases unmatched: 2. Per germline, CDR1 ENHRY and CDR2 SYGVKD. The DNA of the CDR3 is TGTGCCATCAGTCAGGGGGGCGGCTACACCTTC. This encodes CAISQGGGYTF.

This chain joins TRBV4-1 and TRBJ2-7; TRBD2 agrees at 14 bases. Germline CDR1 MGHRA, CDR2 YSYEKL. The J segment lost 3 bases and the V segment lost 3 bases, leaving 4 bases of the junction unmatched. The CDR3 extends over 16 amino acids. The CDR3 sequence is CASSQGTSGGVYEQYF. The CDR3 nucleotides read TGCGCCAGCAGCCAGGGGACTAGCGGGGGAGTCTACGAGCAGTACTTC.

The V gene is TRBV4-3, the J gene TRBJ2-7; 9 bases align to TRBD1. The trim removed 2 bases at V and 1 base at J, leaving 3 bases unmatched. The CDR3 sequence is 15 residues long. CDR1 is LGHNA, CDR2 YSLEER, per germline. The CDR3 DNA is TGCGCCAGCAGCCAAATGACAGGGGGTTCCTACGAGCAGTACTTC. Amino acids: CASSQMTGGSYEQYF.

CDR3: CASSTTYSGGPREQYF. DNA for the CDR3: TGTGCCAGCAGCACGACCTATAGCGGGGGGCCCCGGGAGCAGTACTTC. V usage is TRBV11-2 and J usage is TRBJ2-7, with TRBD2 identical over 10 bases. Germline trimming cut 5 bases from V and 7 bases from J; bases unmatched to any gene: 14. The germline CDR1 and CDR2 sequences are SGHAT and FQNNGV. This CDR3 spans 16 amino acids.

The J gene is TRBJ2-5, the V gene TRBV6-5, with a weak D call TRBD2 (6 bases). Trimming took off 7 bases at V and 0 bases at J, with 12 bases between the two ends. Germline lookup yields CDR1 MNHEY and CDR2 SVGAGI. The CDR3 runs 14 residues. The CDR3 sequence is CASTQPGDQETQYF. The CDR3 DNA reads TGTGCCAGCACCCAACCGGGGGACCAAGAGACCCAGTACTTC.

The V call is TRBV11-2, the J call TRBJ2-7; TRBD1 aligns across 9 bases. Per germline, CDR1 SGHAT and CDR2 FQNNGV. The ends lost 5 bases at V and 1 base at J; junction bases unmatched: 6. CDR3 length: 15 amino acids. The CDR3 protein is CASSPGTGRSYEQYF. CDR3 in DNA: TGTGCCAGCAGCCCAGGGACAGGGCGTTCCTACGAGCAGTACTTC.

The chain recombines TRBV5-5 with TRBJ2-7; D might be TRBD1 (6 bases). Trimming shortened V by 3 bases and J by 0 bases, and 10 bases separated the two germline ends. This CDR3 contains 14 residues. Per germline, CDR1 SGHKS and CDR2 YYEKEE (reference sequence). CDR3 residues: CASSYRANSYEQYF. Here the CDR3 DNA reads TGTGCCAGCAGCTACAGGGCCAACTCCTACGAGCAGTACTTC.

This rearrangement joins TRBV5-1 to TRBJ2-7; a possible D gene is TRBD1 (6 bases). The CDR3 is made up of 20 amino acids. The V and J ends lost 1 base and 1 base respectively, with 27 bases between them. From germline, CDR1 is SGHRS and CDR2 YFSETQ. CDR3 DNA sequence: TGCGCCAGCAGCTTGACCTCAACAGGGTTCCGGCCTCCCCCTTCCTACGAGCAGTACTTC. As protein: CASSLTSTGFRPPPSYEQYF.

The chain has TRBV6-5 and TRBJ2-7, with 11 bases matching TRBD2. Trimming took 9 bases from V and 3 from J; bases not matched to a gene: 10. There are 15 residues in the CDR3. Looked up from germline, CDR1 is MNHEY and CDR2 is SVGAGI. The CDR3 DNA sequence: TGTGCCAGTAGAACCGGGACTAGCGGTTTCTACGAGCAGTACTTC. It translates to CASRTGTSGFYEQYF.

The rearrangement joins TRBV5-1 to TRBJ2-5; D perhaps matches TRBD1 (5 bases). CDR3 length: 15 amino acids. V was clipped by 0 bases and J by 3 bases, with 12 bases between them. CDR1 and CDR2 from the germline V gene are SGHRS and YFSETQ. CDR3 bases: TGCGCCAGCAGCTTGGGACACAGGCAGGAAGAGACCCAGTACTTC. As protein: CASSLGHRQEETQYF.

The V gene is TRBV28, the J gene TRBJ2-2; possibly TRBD2 for D (5 bases). The CDR3 has 13 residues. Germline V gene data show CDR1 as MDHEN and CDR2 as SYDVKM. The V end lost 5 bases, the J end lost 6 bases, and 10 bases lay between the germline ends. The CDR3 bases are TGTGCCAGCAGTCCGGGATGGGCCGGGGAGCTGTTTTTT. It specifies CASSPGWAGELFF.

The rearrangement uses TRBV4-1 and TRBJ1-5; tentative D call: TRBD1 (5 bases). Per the germline V gene, CDR1 is MGHRA and CDR2 is YSYEKL. CDR3 length: 15 residues. V was clipped by 4 bases and J by 3 bases, with 13 bases between them. DNA of the CDR3: TGCGCCAGCAGCCCAACGCCGGACACCAATCAGCCCCAGCATTTT. Its protein is CASSPTPDTNQPQHF.

This clone was seen a single time. The gene calls are TRBV28 and TRBJ2-3, with 9 positions matching TRBD1. There are 14 residues in the CDR3. V shed 3 bases and J 6 bases; nucleotides not matched to a gene: 4. Looked up from germline, CDR1 is MDHEN and CDR2 is SYDVKM. CDR3 coding DNA: TGTGCCAGCAGTTTGGGACAGGGCGGGGATACGCAGTATTTT. Protein product: CASSLGQGGDTQYF.

Notes on this clone: Mismatch with germline at one junction end may stem from a read error. The V gene is TRBV5-6, the J gene TRBJ2-7, with D possibly being TRBD2 (5 bases). Germline CDR1 SGHDT, CDR2 YYEEEE. There are 15 residues in the CDR3. The CDR3 sequence is CASNLEGLESYEQYF. The CDR3 DNA is TGTGCCAGCAACTTGGAAGGACTTGAGTCCTACGAGCAGTACTTC.

The CDR3 reads CASSFSAGANTEAFF. As DNA, the CDR3 is TGTGCCAGCAGTTTTTCGGCAGGGGCGAACACTGAAGCTTTCTTT. The V gene is TRBV27, the J gene TRBJ1-1, with D perhaps TRBD1 (6 bases). The germline V gene has CDR1 MNHEY and CDR2 SMNVEV (reference sequence). This CDR3 is built from 15 residues. The V gene lost 3 bases and the J gene lost 1 base, with 12 bases spanning the gap.

J is TRBJ2-7 and V is TRBV5-1, with D maybe TRBD1 (6 bases). V was trimmed by 3 bases and J by 0 bases, leaving 25 bases between them. The CDR3 extends over 19 amino acids. The germline V gene encodes CDR1 SGHRS and CDR2 YFSETQ. The CDR3 is CASSSPHHLTGTSSYEQYF. The CDR3 bases are TGCGCCAGCAGCTCCCCACACCACCTAACAGGGACGAGCTCCTACGAGCAGTACTTC.

The CDR3 nucleotides are TGCGCCAGCAGCCAACCCTTACCCAAGGAGGGAGTAGCTAGAGCTTTCTTT. Translating gives CASSQPLPKEGVARAFF. The V and J genes are TRBV4-1 and TRBJ1-1; D uncertain. Per the germline V gene, CDR1 is MGHRA and CDR2 is YSYEKL. The V and J ends lost 2 bases and 10 bases respectively, with 26 bases between them. The CDR3 spans 17 residues.

J is TRBJ1-6 and V is TRBV25-1; 9 bases align to TRBD1. V lost 1 base to trimming and J lost 8 bases; unmatched junction nucleotides: 0. Germline V gene sequence: CDR1 MGHDK, CDR2 SYGVNS. This CDR3 comprises 14 residues. The CDR3 sequence is CASSEWDRDSPLHF. CDR3 DNA sequence: TGTGCCAGCAGTGAATGGGACAGGGATTCACCCCTCCACTTT.

The rearrangement joins TRBV5-1 to TRBJ1-1; D possibly corresponds to TRBD1 (5 bases). Germline V gives CDR1 SGHRS, CDR2 YFSETQ. The CDR3 contains 12 residues. V was pared by 10 bases and J by 3 bases, with 13 bases between. The CDR3 DNA is TGCGCCCCGAGGATAGGGGACACTGAAGCTTTCTTT. Its translation is CAPRIGDTEAFF.

The J gene is TRBJ2-7, the V gene TRBV4-2, with 9 bases lining up with TRBD2. Unmatched junction bases numbered 6, after V lost 0 bases and J lost 6 bases. The CDR3 consists of 15 residues. Germline CDR1 LGHNA, CDR2 YNFKEQ. The CDR3 loop is CASSQERGGAGEQYF. CDR3 nucleotide sequence: TGTGCCAGCAGCCAAGAACGCGGGGGGGCGGGCGAGCAGTACTTC.

This sequence joins TRBV4-1 and TRBJ2-3; no clear D. The CDR3 runs to 14 residues. From germline, CDR1 is MGHRA and CDR2 YSYEKL. V was trimmed by 1 base and J by 4 bases, leaving 9 bases between them. The CDR3 DNA sequence: TGCGCCAGCAGCCAAGGCCAAGAGTCAGATACGCAGTATTTT. It codes for CASSQGQESDTQYF.

The chain has TRBV19 and TRBJ1-5; 11 positions agree with TRBD1. CDR3 length: 17 amino acids. CDR1 is LNHDA, CDR2 SQIVND, per germline (reference sequence). Trimming took 3 bases from V and 2 from J; bases not matched to a gene: 6. CDR3 coding DNA: TGTGCCAGTAGTATCATCGGGACAGGGGGGGGCAATCAGCCCCAGCATTTT. Its translation is CASSIIGTGGGNQPQHF.

CDR3 residues: CASSWGQGGSNQPQHF. Written as DNA, the CDR3 is TGTGCCAGCTCATGGGGACAGGGAGGGAGCAATCAGCCCCAGCATTTT. This chain uses TRBV18 with TRBJ1-5, with 9 bases that match TRBD1. The CDR3 sequence is 16 residues long. Germline V gives CDR1 KGHSH, CDR2 LQKENI. Trimming took 5 bases from V and 1 from J; bases not matched to a gene: 6.